Reported below is one T cell receptor beta chain. The antigen remains unidentified. Germline V gene sequence: CDR1 LGHNA, CDR2 YSLEER. This CDR3 comprises 15 residues. The ends lost 0 bases at V and 2 bases at J; junction bases unmatched: 1. The record originates from a study of response to subunit inactivated influenza vaccine. Study results and caveats: After each seasonal influenza vaccination, few new T cells are recruited, the authors suggested.

TCRdb analysed the RT-PCR reads with MiXCR anew, one entry per CDR3 protein. The sample includes roughly 570,000 distinct CDR3 sequences, 13% of them seen just once. The sequencing used PBMCs from blood, collected roughly 46 days after vaccination. The receptor was isolated from a man aged 50-59 years who received an inactivated influenza vaccine. V and J are TRBV4-3 and TRBJ2-7; 10 bases are shared with TRBD2. CDR3 protein: CASSQDSGGTYEQYF. CDR3 nucleotides: TGCGCCAGCAGCCAAGATAGCGGGGGGACCTACGAGCAGTACTTC.